This TCR beta chain comes out of a study of CD8 T cells in ankylosing spondylitis. Study observations and caveats: Disease-linked clones reportedly concentrated significantly in matched ankylosing spondylitis synovial fluid.

TCRdb processed the 5' RACE reads anew with MiXCR; each CDR3 protein has one entry. The table includes approximately 250,000 distinct CDR3 sequences, about 24% detected once. The CDR3 is 12 residues long. V was clipped by 4 bases and J by 15 bases, with 16 bases between them. In germline, CDR1 is MDHEN, CDR2 SYDVKM. Regarding this clonotype: Its specificity is unknown.

This TCR derives from a male donor with ankylosing spondylitis or in good health (not recorded which). Sequenced material: blood, either unsorted or a sorted T cell fraction (not recorded which). The J gene is TRBJ2-1, the V gene TRBV28, with TRBD2 as a possible D gene (6 bases). Here the CDR3 reads CASSSRLDGAFF. DNA for the CDR3: TGTGCCAGCAGTTCCCGACTAGACGGCGCGTTCTTC.